This T cell receptor beta chain was documented in a study of blood T cell repertoires in COVID-19. Study background: There were acute and convalescent COVID-19 samples, and they came from the United States, Italy and Spain. The cDNA or gDNA used as material had been derived from T cells, B-cell-depleted T cells, or PBMCs.

This clone was counted between two and nine times. As handled by the study authors: The authors estimated nucleated cell counts from reference gene primer amplification. Assay: immunoSEQ multiplex PCR; the TCRdb copy retains only in-frame clones and omits some. That table gives V, J and clone size, and the DNA gave D and trimming. Here the sample spans around 100,000 clones, just under 80% being singletons. The sample was peripheral blood. The clonotype comes from a man between 65 and 85 years old with active or convalescent COVID-19.

The CDR3 nucleotides read TGTGCCAGTACCCGACAGGGGAGTTTATCCGGGGAGCTGTTTTTT. As protein: CASTRQGSLSGELFF. The rearrangement joins TRBV19 to TRBJ2-2, with 8 bases that match TRBD1. V was pared by 7 bases and J by 6 bases, with 10 bases of the junction left unmatched. There are 15 residues in the CDR3. The germline gives CDR1 LNHDA, CDR2 SQIVND (reference sequence).